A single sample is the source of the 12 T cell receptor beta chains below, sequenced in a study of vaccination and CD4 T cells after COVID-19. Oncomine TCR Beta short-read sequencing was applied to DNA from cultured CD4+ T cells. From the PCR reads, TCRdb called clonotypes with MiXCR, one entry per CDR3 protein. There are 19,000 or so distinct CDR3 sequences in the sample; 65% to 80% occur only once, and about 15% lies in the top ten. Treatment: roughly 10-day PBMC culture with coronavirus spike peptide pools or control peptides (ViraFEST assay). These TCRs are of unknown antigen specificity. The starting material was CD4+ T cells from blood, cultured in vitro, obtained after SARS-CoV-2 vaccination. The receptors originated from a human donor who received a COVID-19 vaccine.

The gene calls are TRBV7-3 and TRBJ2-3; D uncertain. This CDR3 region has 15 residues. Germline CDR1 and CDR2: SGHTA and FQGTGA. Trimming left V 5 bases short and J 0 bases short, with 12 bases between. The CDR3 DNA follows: TGTGCCAGCAGCGAGAACAGTGCGAGCACAGATACGCAGTATTTT. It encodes CASSENSASTDTQYF.

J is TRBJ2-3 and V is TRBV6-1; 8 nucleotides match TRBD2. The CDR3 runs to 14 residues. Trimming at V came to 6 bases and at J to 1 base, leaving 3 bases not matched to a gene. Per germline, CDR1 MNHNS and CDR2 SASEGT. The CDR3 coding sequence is TGTGCCAGCAGGCGGGGGGCGCGCACAGATACGCAGTATTTT. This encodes CASRRGARTDTQYF.

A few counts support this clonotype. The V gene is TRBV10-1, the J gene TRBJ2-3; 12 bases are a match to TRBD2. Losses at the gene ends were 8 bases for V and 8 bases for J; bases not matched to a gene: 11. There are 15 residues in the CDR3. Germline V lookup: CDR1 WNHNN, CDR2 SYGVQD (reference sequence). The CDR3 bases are TGCGCCAGCTCGACTAGCGGGGGTGACCCCGGTACGCAGTATTTT. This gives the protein CASSTSGGDPGTQYF.

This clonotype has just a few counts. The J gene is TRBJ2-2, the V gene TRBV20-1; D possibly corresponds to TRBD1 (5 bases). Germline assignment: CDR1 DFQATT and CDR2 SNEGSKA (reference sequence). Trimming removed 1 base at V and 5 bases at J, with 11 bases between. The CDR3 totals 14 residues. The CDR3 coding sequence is TGCAGTGCTAGAGCAAGGGGTAGGACCGGGGAGCTGTTTTTT. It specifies CSARARGRTGELFF.

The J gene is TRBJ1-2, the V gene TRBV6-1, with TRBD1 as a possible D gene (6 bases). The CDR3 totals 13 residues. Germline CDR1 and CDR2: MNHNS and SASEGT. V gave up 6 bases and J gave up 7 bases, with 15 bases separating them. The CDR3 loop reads CASSDRPTSGYTF. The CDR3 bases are TGTGCCAGCAGCGACAGGCCAACCTCTGGCTACACCTTC.

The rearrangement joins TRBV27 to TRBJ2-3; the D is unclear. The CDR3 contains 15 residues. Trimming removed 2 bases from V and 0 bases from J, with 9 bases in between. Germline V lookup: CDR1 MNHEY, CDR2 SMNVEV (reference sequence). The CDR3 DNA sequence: TGTGCCAGCAGTTTAACGAGCGAGAGCACAGATACGCAGTATTTT. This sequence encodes CASSLTSESTDTQYF.

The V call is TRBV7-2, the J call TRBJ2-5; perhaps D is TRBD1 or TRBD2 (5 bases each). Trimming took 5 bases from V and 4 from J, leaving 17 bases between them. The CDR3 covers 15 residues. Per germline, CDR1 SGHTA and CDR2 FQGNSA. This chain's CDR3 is CASSPTGTPGETQYF. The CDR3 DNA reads TGTGCCAGCAGCCCCACCGGGACCCCAGGAGAGACCCAGTACTTC. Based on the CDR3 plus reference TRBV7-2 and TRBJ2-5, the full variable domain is GAGVSQSPSNKVTEKGKDVELRCDPISGHTALYWYRQSLGQGLEFLIYFQGNSAPDKSGLPSDRFSAERTGGSVSTLTIQRTQQEDSAVYLCASSPTGTPGETQYFGPGTRLLVL.

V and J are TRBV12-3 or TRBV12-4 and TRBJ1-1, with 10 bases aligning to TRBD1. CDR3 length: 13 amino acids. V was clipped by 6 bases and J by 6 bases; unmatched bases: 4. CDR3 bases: TGTGCCAGCAGGACAGGGGGCGCGGCTGAAGCTTTCTTT. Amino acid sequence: CASRTGGAAEAFF.

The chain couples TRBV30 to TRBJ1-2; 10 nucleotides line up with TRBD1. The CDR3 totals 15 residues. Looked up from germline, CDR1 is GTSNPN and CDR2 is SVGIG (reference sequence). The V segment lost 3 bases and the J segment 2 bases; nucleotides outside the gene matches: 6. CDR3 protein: CAWRAGDRGNYGYTF. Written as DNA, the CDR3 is TGTGCCTGGAGGGCCGGGGACAGGGGAAACTATGGCTACACCTTC.

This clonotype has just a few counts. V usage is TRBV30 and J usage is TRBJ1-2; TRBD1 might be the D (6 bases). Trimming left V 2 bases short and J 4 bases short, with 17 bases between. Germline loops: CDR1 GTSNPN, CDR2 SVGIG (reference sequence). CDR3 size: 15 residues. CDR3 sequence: CAWSSQGKTTYGYTF. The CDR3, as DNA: TGTGCCTGGAGTTCCCAGGGGAAGACTACCTATGGCTACACCTTC.

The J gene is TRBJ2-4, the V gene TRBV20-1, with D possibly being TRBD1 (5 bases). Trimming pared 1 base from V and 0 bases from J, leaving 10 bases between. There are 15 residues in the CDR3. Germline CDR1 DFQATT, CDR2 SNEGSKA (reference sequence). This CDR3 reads CSARADIVAKNIQYF. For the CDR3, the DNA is TGCAGTGCTAGAGCGGACATTGTAGCCAAAAACATTCAGTACTTC.

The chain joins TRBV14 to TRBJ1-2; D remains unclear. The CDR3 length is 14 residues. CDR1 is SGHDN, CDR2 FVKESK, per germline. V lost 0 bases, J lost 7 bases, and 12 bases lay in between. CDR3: CASSQDLSGSGYTF. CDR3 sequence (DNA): TGTGCCAGCAGCCAAGATTTGTCGGGCTCTGGCTACACCTTC.